A single count supports the clone carrying this T cell receptor (beta chain). No antigen is known for it. The CDR3 has 15 amino acids. CDR1 is MNHNS and CDR2 is SASEGT in the germline V gene. Deletions cut 5 bases from V and 0 bases from J, with 14 bases between. The data derive from a study of glioma-infiltrating T cells after dendritic cell vaccination. The overall study: Between about 2002 and 2013, patients got autologous tumor lysate-pulsed dendritic cell vaccines. Study results and limitations: Higher TCR clonality did not directly relate to longer survival.

The immunoSEQ assay amplified TCRB CDR3 from up to roughly 2 ug DNA. Clones were sequenced by immunoSEQ multiplex PCR, and TCRdb holds only the in-frame ones, with some missing. The repertoire includes roughly 70,000 clones, 82% of them detected once, and 2.1% sits in the top ten. The chain links TRBV6-1 to TRBJ2-7; D unclear. The TCR comes from a human donor with glioblastoma. The specimen was blood, collected before dendritic cell vaccination. The CDR3 spells CASSWAFTSSYEQYF. The CDR3 coding sequence is TGTGCCAGCAGTTGGGCTTTCACGAGCTCCTACGAGCAGTACTTC.